This entry lists 10 T cell receptor beta chains sequenced from one sample in a study of blood T cell repertoires in COVID-19. Only in-frame clones appear in the TCRdb table, and some are missing; sequencing was by immunoSEQ multiplex PCR. The table includes approximately 440,000 clones, about 91% detected once. What was sequenced was peripheral blood. The source of these receptors is a woman aged 50 to 65 with COVID-19, enrolled during active disease.

This clone was picked up a small number of times. The V call is TRBV10-1, the J call TRBJ1-1; 8 nucleotides match TRBD1. V shed 0 bases, J shed 11 bases, and the junction held 8 bases outside the gene matches. Germline CDR1 and CDR2: WNHNN and SYGVQD (reference sequence). CDR3 length: 14 residues. CDR3 DNA: TGCGCCAGCAGTGAGTCGAAGGACAGGGTGGCGGCTTTCTTT. Its protein product is CASSESKDRVAAFF.

The CDR3 is CASGGGGPDTQYF. DNA for the CDR3: TGTGCCAGCGGTGGCGGGGGGCCAGATACGCAGTATTTT. This chain links TRBV7-3 with TRBJ2-3, with 8 bases lining up with TRBD2. After removal of 8 bases from V and 4 bases from J, the junction contained 5 bases not matched to a gene. Germline V lookup: CDR1 SGHTA, CDR2 FQGTGA. The CDR3 has 13 amino acids.

This chain joins TRBV27 and TRBJ2-1; 10 bases fit TRBD1. This CDR3 comprises 14 residues. Germline V gene sequence: CDR1 MNHEY, CDR2 SMNVEV (reference sequence). The V segment lost 6 bases and the J segment 3 bases; nucleotides outside the gene matches: 2. CDR3 in DNA: TGTGCCAGCAGGGGGACAGGGGTCTACAATGAGCAGTTCTTC. Translation: CASRGTGVYNEQFF.

The J gene is TRBJ2-1, the V gene TRBV29-1; a possible D gene is TRBD2 (6 bases). The CDR3 length is 13 residues. The germline V gene has CDR1 SQVTM and CDR2 ANQGSEA. The V gene lost 7 bases and the J gene lost 3 bases, with 13 bases spanning the gap. The CDR3 region is CSGSGLNYNEQFF. Here the CDR3 DNA reads TGCAGCGGATCGGGACTGAACTACAATGAGCAGTTCTTC.

The rearrangement links TRBV19 to TRBJ1-4; D is uncertain. The DNA end is more similar to TRBJ2-2, so the J call may be wrong. Germline V gene data show CDR1 as LNHDA and CDR2 as SQIVND (reference sequence). The CDR3 runs to 12 residues. CDR3 loop: CASSMMRGELFF. CDR3 bases: TGTGCCAGTAGTATGATGCGGGGGGAGCTGTTTTTT.

This sequence joins TRBV20-1 and TRBJ1-1, with D possibly matching TRBD1 (6 bases). The germline gives CDR1 DFQATT, CDR2 SNEGSKA (reference sequence). CDR3 length: 11 residues. V lost 4 bases and J lost 7, with 10 bases in between. DNA of the CDR3: TGCAGTGCTACCCGGACAGTTGAAGCTTTCTTT. This translates into CSATRTVEAFF.

The chain uses TRBV6-6 and TRBJ2-2; 11 nucleotides align to TRBD1. Per germline, CDR1 MNHNY and CDR2 SVGAGI (reference sequence). V was clipped by 5 bases and J by 6 bases; unmatched bases: 5. The CDR3 consists of 15 residues. CDR3 amino acids: CASSGQGAASGELFF. CDR3 sequence (DNA): TGTGCCAGCAGTGGACAGGGGGCCGCCTCCGGGGAGCTGTTTTTT.

In regard to this clone: The identical CDR3 is also encoded by other nucleotide sequences in the sample. The chain couples TRBV24-1 to TRBJ1-2; 11 bases are shared with TRBD1. This CDR3 comprises 16 residues. Germline CDR1 and CDR2: KGHDR and SFDVKD. With 2 bases clipped from V and 4 bases from J, the junction kept 5 bases outside the gene matches. This CDR3 is CATSDSGTGGGYGYTF. The DNA of the CDR3 is TGTGCCACCAGTGATTCCGGGACAGGGGGAGGCTATGGCTACACCTTC.

The chain uses TRBV19 and TRBJ2-5; D may be TRBD1 (6 bases). This CDR3 is 16 amino acids long. The germline V and J ends were trimmed by 1 base and 5 bases, with 17 bases remaining between them. The V gene's germline CDR1 is LNHDA and CDR2 SQIVND (reference sequence). The CDR3 nucleotides are TGTGCCAGTAGTATAGCCCGTAGAGGGGGTAGGGAGACCCAGTACTTC. As protein: CASSIARRGGRETQYF.

The CDR3 region is CASSGLTGSSGNTIYF. The CDR3 DNA reads TGCGCCAGCAGCGGATTAACAGGGTCCTCTGGAAACACCATATATTTT. The chain has TRBV5-1 and TRBJ1-3, with D possibly being TRBD1 (6 bases). Between the trimmed V and J ends, which lost 4 bases and 0 bases, there was a span of 14 bases. The CDR3 totals 16 residues. Germline V gene lookup returns CDR1 SGHRS and CDR2 YFSETQ.